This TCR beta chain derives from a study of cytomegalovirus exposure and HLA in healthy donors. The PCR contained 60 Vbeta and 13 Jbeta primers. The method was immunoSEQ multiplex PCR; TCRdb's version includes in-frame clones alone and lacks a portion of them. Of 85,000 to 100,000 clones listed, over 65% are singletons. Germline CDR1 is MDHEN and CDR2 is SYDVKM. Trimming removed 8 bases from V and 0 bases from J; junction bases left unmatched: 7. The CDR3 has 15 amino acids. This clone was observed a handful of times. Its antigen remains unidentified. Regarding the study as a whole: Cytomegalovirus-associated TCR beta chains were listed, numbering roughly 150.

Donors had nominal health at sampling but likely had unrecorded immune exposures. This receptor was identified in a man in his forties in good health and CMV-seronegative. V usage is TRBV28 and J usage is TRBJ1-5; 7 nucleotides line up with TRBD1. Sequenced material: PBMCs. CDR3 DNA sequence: TGTGCCAGCGGCCCCAACAGGGGTAGCAATCAGCCCCAGCATTTT. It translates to CASGPNRGSNQPQHF.